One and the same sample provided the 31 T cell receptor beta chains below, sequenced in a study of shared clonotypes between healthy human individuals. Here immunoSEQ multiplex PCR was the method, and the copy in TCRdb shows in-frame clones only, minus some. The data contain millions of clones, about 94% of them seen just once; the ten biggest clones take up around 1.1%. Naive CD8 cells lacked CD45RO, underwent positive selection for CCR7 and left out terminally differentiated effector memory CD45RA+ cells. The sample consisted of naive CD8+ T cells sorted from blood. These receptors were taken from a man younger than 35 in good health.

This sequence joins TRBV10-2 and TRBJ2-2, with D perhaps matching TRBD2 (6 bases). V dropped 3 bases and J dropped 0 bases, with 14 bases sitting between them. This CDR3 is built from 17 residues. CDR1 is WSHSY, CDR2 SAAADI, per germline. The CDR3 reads CASSDPGEPTNTGELFF. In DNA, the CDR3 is TGCGCCAGCAGTGACCCGGGGGAGCCTACGAACACCGGGGAGCTGTTTTTT.

This CDR3 reads CASSLMRGGPNEQFF. CDR3 bases: TGTGCCAGTAGTCTAATGCGAGGGGGGCCCAATGAGCAGTTCTTC. V usage is TRBV19 and J usage is TRBJ2-1; TRBD1 or TRBD2 may be the D gene (6 bases each). CDR3 length: 15 residues. Germline lookup yields CDR1 LNHDA and CDR2 SQIVND (reference sequence). V shed 5 bases and J shed 6 bases, with 17 bases lying between them. Using reference TRBV19 and TRBJ2-1 for the parts outside the CDR3, the full variable domain is DGGITQSPKYLFRKEGQNVTLSCEQNLNHDAMYWYRQDPGQGLRLIYYSQIVNDFQKGDIAEGYSVSREKKESFPLTVTSAQKNPTAFYLCASSLMRGGPNEQFFGPGTRLTVL.

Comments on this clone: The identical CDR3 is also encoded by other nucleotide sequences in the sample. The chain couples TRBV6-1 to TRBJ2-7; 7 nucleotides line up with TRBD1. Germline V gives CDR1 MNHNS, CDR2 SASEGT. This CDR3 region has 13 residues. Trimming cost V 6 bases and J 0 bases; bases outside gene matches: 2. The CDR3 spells CASRRDSSYEQYF. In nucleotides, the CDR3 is TGTGCCAGCAGGAGGGACAGCTCCTACGAGCAGTACTTC.

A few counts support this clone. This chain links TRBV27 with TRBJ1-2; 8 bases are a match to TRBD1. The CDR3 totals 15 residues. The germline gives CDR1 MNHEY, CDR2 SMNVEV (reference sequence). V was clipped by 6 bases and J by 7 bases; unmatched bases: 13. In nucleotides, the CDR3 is TGTGCCAGCAGCCGACAGGGGACGAGCTTGGGTGGCTACACCTTC. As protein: CASSRQGTSLGGYTF.

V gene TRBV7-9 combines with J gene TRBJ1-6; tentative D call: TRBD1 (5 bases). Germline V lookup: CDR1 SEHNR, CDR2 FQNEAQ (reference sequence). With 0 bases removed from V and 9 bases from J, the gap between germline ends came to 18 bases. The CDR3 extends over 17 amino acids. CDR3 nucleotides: TGTGCCAGCAGCTTAGCCTCTTGGGACTCCCGGGTTTCACCCCTCCACTTT. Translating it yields CASSLASWDSRVSPLHF.

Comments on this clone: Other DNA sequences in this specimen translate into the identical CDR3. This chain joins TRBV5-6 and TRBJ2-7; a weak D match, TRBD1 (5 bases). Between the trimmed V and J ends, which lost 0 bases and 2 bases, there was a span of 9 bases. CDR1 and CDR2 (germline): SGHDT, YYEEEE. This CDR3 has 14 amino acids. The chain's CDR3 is CASSLGQTAYEQYF. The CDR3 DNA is TGTGCCAGCAGCTTGGGACAGACTGCCTACGAGCAGTACTTC.

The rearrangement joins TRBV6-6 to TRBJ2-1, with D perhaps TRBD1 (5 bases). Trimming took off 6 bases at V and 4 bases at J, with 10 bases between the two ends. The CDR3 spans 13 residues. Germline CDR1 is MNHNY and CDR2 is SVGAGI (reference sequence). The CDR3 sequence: CASSRQLYNEQFF. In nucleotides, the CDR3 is TGTGCCAGCAGCCGACAGTTATACAATGAGCAGTTCTTC.

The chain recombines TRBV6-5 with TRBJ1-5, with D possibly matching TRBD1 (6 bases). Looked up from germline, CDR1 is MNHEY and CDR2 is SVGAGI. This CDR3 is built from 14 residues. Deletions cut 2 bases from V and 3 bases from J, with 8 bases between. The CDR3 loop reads CASSYGQNNQPQHF. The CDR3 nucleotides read TGTGCCAGCAGTTACGGACAGAACAATCAGCCCCAGCATTTT.

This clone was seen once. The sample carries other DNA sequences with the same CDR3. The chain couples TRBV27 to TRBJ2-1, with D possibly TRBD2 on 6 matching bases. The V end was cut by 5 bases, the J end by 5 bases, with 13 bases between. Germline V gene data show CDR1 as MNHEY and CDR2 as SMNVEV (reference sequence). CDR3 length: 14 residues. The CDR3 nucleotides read TGTGCCAGCAGTCTCCGGGACTCTAACAATGAGCAGTTCTTC. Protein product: CASSLRDSNNEQFF.

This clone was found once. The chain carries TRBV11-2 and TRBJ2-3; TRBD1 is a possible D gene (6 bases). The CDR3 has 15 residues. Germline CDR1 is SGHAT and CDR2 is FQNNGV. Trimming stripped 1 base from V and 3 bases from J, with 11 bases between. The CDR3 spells CASSLVSTGTDTQYF. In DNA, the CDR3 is TGTGCCAGCAGCTTAGTATCGACAGGTACAGATACGCAGTATTTT.

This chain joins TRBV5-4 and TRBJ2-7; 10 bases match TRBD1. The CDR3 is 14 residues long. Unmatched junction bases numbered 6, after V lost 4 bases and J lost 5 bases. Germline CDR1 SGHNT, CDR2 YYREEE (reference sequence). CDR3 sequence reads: CASSPSTGGHEQYF. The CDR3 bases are TGTGCCAGCAGCCCTTCGACAGGGGGCCACGAGCAGTACTTC.

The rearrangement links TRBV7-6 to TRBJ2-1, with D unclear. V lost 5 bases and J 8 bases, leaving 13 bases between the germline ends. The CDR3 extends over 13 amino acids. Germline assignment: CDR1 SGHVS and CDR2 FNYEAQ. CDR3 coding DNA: TGTGCCAGCAGCCCCCACGTGAGGCATGAGCAGTTCTTC. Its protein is CASSPHVRHEQFF. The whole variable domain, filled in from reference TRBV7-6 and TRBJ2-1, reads GAGVSQSPRYKVTKRGQDVALRCDPISGHVSLYWYRQALGQGPEFLTYFNYEAQQDKSGLPNDRFSAERPEGSISTLTIQRTEQRDSAMYRCASSPHVRHEQFFGPGTRLTVL.

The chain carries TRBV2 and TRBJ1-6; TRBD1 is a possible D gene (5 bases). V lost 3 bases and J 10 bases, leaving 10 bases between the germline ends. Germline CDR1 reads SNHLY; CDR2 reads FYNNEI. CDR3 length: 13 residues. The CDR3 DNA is TGTGCCAGCAGTGACAGCGCAGGGTCACCCCTCCACTTT. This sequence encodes CASSDSAGSPLHF.

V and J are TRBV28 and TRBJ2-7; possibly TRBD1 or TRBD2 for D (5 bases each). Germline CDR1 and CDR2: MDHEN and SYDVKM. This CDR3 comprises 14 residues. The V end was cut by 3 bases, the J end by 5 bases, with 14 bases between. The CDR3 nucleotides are TGTGCCAGCAGTTTGGGGCTAGCTTTCGACGAGCAGTACTTC. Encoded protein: CASSLGLAFDEQYF.

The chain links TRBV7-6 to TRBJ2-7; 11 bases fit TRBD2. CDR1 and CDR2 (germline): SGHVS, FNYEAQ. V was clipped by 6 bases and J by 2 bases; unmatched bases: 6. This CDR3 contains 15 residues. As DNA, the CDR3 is TGTGCCAGCAGGATACTAGCGGGGGAAACCTACGAGCAGTACTTC. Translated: CASRILAGETYEQYF.

In nucleotides, the CDR3 is TGTGCCATCAGTGATACCGACAGGGGGCCCTATCAGCCCCAGCATTTT. Translating gives CAISDTDRGPYQPQHF. V and J are TRBV10-3 and TRBJ1-5; 10 nucleotides agree with TRBD1. The length of the CDR3 is 16 residues. V dropped 3 bases and J dropped 5; count of bases not matched to a gene: 7. Germline-derived CDR1 and CDR2 are ENHRY and SYGVKD.

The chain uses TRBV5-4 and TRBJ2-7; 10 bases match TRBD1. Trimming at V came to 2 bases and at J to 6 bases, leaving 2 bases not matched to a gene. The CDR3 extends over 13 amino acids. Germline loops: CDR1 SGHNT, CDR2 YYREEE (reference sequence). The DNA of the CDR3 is TGTGCCAGCAGCTTCAGGACAGGGGGCGAGCAGTACTTC. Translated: CASSFRTGGEQYF. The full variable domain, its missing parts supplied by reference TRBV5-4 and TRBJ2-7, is ETGVTQSPTHLIKTRGQQVTLRCSSQSGHNTVSWYQQALGQGPQFIFQYYREEENGRGNFPPRFSGLQFPNYSSELNVNALELDDSALYLCASSFRTGGEQYFGPGTRLTVT.

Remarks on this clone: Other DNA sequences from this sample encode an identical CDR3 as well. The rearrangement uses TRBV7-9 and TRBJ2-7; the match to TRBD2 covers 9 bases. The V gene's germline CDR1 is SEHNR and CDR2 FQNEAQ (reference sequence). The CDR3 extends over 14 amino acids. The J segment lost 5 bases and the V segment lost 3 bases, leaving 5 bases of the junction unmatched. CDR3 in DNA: TGTGCCAGCAGCTTTGCGGGAGGGCCCCACGAGCAGTACTTC. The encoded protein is CASSFAGGPHEQYF.

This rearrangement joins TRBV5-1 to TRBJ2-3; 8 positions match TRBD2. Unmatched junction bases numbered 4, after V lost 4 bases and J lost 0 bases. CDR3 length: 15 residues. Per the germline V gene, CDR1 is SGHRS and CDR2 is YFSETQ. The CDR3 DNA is TGCGCCAGCAGCGAGGGACTAGGGAGCACAGATACGCAGTATTTT. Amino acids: CASSEGLGSTDTQYF.

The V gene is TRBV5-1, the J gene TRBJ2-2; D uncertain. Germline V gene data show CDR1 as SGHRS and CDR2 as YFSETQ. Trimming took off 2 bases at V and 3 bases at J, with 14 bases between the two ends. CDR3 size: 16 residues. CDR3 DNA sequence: TGCGCCAGCAGCTTAGAGACAATCATAGACACCGGGGAGCTGTTTTTT. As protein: CASSLETIIDTGELFF. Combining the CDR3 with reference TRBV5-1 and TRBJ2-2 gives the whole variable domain KAGVTQTPRYLIKTRGQQVTLSCSPISGHRSVSWYQQTPGQGLQFLFEYFSETQRNKGNFPGRFSGRQFSNSRSEMNVSTLELGDSALYLCASSLETIIDTGELFFGEGSRLTVL.

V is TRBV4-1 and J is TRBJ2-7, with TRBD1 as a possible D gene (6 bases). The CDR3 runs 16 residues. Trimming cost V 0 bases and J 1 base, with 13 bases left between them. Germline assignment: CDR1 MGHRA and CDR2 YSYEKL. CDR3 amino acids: CASSQDRQQGSYEQYF. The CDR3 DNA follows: TGCGCCAGCAGCCAAGATCGGCAACAGGGATCCTACGAGCAGTACTTC.

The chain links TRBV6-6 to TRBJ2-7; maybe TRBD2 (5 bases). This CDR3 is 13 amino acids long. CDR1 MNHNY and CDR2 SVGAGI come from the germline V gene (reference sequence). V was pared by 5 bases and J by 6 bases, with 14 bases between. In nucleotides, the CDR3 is TGTGCCAGCAGTCAGCTAGTCCGGGGCGAGCAGTACTTC. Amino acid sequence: CASSQLVRGEQYF.

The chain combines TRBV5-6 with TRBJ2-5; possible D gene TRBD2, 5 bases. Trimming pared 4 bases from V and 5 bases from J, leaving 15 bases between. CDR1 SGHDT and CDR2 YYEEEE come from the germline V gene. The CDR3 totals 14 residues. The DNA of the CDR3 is TGTGCCAGCAGCCCTCTAGCCGGCTCGGAGACCCAGTACTTC. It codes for CASSPLAGSETQYF. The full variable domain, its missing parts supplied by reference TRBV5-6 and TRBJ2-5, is DAGVTQSPTHLIKTRGQQVTLRCSPKSGHDTVSWYQQALGQGPQFIFQYYEEEERQRGNFPDRFSGHQFPNYSSELNVNALLLGDSALYLCASSPLAGSETQYFGPGTRLLVL.

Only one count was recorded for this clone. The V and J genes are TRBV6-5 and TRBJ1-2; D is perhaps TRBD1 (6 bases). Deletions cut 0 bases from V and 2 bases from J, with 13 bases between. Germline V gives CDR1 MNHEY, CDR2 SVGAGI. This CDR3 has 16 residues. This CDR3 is CASSYSSQGRNYGYTF. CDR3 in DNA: TGTGCCAGCAGTTACTCGAGTCAGGGGCGAAACTATGGCTACACCTTC.

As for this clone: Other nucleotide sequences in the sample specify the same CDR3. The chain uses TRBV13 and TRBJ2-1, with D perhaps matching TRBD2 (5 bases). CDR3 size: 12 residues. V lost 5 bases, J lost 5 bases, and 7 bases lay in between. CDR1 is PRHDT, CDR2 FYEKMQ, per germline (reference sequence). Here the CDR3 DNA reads TGTGCCAGCAGCGGACTCCACAATGAGCAGTTCTTC. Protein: CASSGLHNEQFF.

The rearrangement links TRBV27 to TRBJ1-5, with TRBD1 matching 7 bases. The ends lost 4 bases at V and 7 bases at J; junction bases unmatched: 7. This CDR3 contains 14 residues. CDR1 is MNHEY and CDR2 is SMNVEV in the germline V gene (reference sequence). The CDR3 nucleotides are TGTGCCAGCAGTTCGACAGGGAACGGGCAGCCCCAGCATTTT. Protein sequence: CASSSTGNGQPQHF.

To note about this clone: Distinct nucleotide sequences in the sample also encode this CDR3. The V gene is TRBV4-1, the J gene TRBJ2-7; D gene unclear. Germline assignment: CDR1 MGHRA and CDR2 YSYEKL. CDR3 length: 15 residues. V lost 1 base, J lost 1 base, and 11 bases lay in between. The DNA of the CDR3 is TGCGCCAGCAGCCAAGCGAATAGCTATTCCTACGAGCAGTACTTC. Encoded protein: CASSQANSYSYEQYF.

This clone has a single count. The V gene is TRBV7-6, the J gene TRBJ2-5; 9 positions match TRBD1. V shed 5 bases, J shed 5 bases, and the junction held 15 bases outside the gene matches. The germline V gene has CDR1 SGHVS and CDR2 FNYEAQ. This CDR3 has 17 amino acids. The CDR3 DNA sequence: TGTGCCAGCAGCGTTCCCCGTGGGACAGGGATTTTGGAGACCCAGTACTTC. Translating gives CASSVPRGTGILETQYF.

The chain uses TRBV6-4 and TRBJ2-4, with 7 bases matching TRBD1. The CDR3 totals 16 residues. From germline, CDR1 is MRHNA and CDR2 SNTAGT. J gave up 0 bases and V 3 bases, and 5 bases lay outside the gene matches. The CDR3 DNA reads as TGTGCCAGCAGTGAAAACAGGGGCCTAGCCAAAAACATTCAGTACTTC. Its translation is CASSENRGLAKNIQYF.

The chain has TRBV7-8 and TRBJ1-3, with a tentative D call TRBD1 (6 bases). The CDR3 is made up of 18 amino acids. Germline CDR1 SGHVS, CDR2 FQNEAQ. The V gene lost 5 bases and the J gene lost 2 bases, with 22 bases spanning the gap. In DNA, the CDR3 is TGTGCCAGCAGCCTGGGGGCGGGACCCGGGGGGACTGGAAACACCATATATTTT. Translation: CASSLGAGPGGTGNTIYF.

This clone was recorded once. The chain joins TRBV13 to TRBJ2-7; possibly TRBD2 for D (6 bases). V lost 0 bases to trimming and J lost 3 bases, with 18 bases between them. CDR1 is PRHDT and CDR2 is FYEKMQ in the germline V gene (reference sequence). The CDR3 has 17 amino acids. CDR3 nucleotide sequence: TGTGCCAGCAGCTTAGGGGCCCTGGAGGGGTGGAACTACGAGCAGTACTTC. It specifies CASSLGALEGWNYEQYF.